These 28 T cell receptor beta chains were sequenced from one sample in a study of tumor and adjacent non-tumor tissue in lung cancer (dated by TCRdb to 2017 to 2018). RNA was isolated from bulk unsorted tissue, and RNA quality was assessed with a NanoDrop ND-1000 and an Agilent 2100. Distant non-tumor tissue taken more than 3 cm from the tumor edge was used as the normal lung sample. Library creation used multiplex PCR. Sequencer: Illumina HiSeq 2500. TCRbeta libraries were built by three rounds of nested PCR using primers (Table S4), following protocols modified from ARM-PCR. TCRdb reprocessing: public reads trimmed at Q25 with fastp, clones called with MiXCR, in-frame beta chains kept. Records with the same CDR3 protein are collapsed into one entry carrying the most frequent genes and DNA. The sample table shows tens of thousands of distinct CDR3 sequences, and about 70% are seen once. The ten largest clones add up to around a quarter of the sample.

Sequencing used distant non-tumor lung tissue. These receptors all stem from a woman in her sixties with non-small cell lung cancer.

About this clonotype: A clone one base away is much larger, so this may be a read error. The chain couples TRBV6-5 to TRBJ1-2; D gene uncertain. CDR1 and CDR2 (germline): MNHEY, SVGAGI. CDR3 length: 14 residues. CDR3 protein: CVSSYSVRAYGYTF. The CDR3 DNA reads as TGTGTCAGCAGTTACTCTGTACGGGCTTATGGCTACACCTTC.

A note on this clonotype: This may stem from a read error, because a much larger clone lies one nucleotide away. V gene TRBV5-4 combines with J gene TRBJ2-6; D might be TRBD2 (7 bases). Germline CDR1 is SGHNT and CDR2 is YYREEE (reference sequence). The CDR3 has 17 residues. The CDR3 region has the DNA TGTGCCGGCAGCTTCGGGGGGCGCAGCTCTGGGGCCAACGTCCTGACTTTC. Protein product: CAGSFGGRSSGANVLTF.

As regards this clonotype: This may be a read error: a much more frequent sequence differs by one nucleotide. The gene calls are TRBV7-9 and TRBJ1-4; D is unresolved. The germline gives CDR1 SEHNR, CDR2 FQNEAQ (reference sequence). This CDR3 has 16 amino acids. The CDR3 protein is CARSWRSGARGEKLFF. The CDR3 DNA sequence: TGTGCCAGAAGCTGGCGGTCCGGTGCCCGGGGTGAAAAACTGTTTTTT. The complete variable domain, with remaining parts taken from reference TRBV7-9 and TRBJ1-4, reads DTGVSQNPRHKITKRGQNVTFRCDPISEHNRLYWYRQTLGQGPEFLTYFQNEAQLEKSRLLSDRFSAERPKGSFSTLEIQRTEQGDSAMYLCARSWRSGARGEKLFFGSGTQLSVL.

This clonotype was counted many times. The genes are TRBV6-2 or TRBV6-3 and TRBJ2-1; D is ambiguous. Germline CDR1 MNHEY, CDR2 SVGEGT. The CDR3 runs 14 residues. The germline V and J ends were trimmed by 5 bases and 10 bases, with 18 bases remaining between them. The CDR3 DNA sequence: TGTGCCAGCAGTGACCCGGGCCTCGGTATGGAGCAGTTCTTC. Translated: CASSDPGLGMEQFF.

As concerns this clonotype: This could be a read error, since a much larger clone is one nucleotide away. V usage is TRBV28 and J usage is TRBJ1-2; D call uncertain. The CDR3 totals 15 residues. V was shortened by 5 bases and J by 8 bases, with 21 bases between the two germline ends. Germline V gene sequence: CDR1 MDHEN, CDR2 SYDVKM. The CDR3 loop reads CASSLTVRAPEGYTF. CDR3 sequence (DNA): TGTGCCAGCAGTCTCACCGTTAGGGCCCCGGAAGGCTACACCTTC.

This rearrangement joins TRBV20-1 to TRBJ2-1; possible D gene TRBD1, 5 bases. Germline V lookup: CDR1 DFQATT, CDR2 SNEGSKA (reference sequence). V dropped 0 bases and J dropped 4 bases, with 16 bases sitting between them. The CDR3 loop spans 16 amino acids. The CDR3: CSAREGQGVTYNEQFF. CDR3 nucleotides: TGCAGTGCTAGAGAGGGTCAAGGGGTGACGTACAATGAGCAGTTCTTC.

J is TRBJ2-4 and V is TRBV6-1; 7 bases fit TRBD1. CDR3 length: 15 residues. V gave up 1 base and J gave up 7 bases; unmatched junction bases: 7. From germline, CDR1 is MNHNS and CDR2 SASEGT. The CDR3 bases are TGTGCCAGCAGTGAAGAGACAGGGTTGTGGAACATTCAGTACTTC. It encodes CASSEETGLWNIQYF.

Remarks on this clonotype: A junction boundary mismatches the germline segment, possibly from a read error. The V call is TRBV6-2 or TRBV6-3, the J call TRBJ2-2, with 9 positions matching TRBD2. CDR1 and CDR2 from the germline V gene are MNHEY and SVGEGT. The CDR3 extends over 16 amino acids. CDR3 nucleotide sequence: TGTGGCAGTTACCTTGCGGGAGGGCCTCTCACCGGGGAGCTTTTTTTT. Encoded protein: CGSYLAGGPLTGELFF.

This clonotype was observed once. A much larger clone differs from this one at a single base, so this may be a read error. The CDR3, as DNA: TGTGCCAGCCTCTCCGGAGGCAGTATTTGGGAGCAGTACTTC. Translation: CASLSGGSIWEQYF. The V and J genes are TRBV28 and TRBJ2-7; a weak D match, TRBD2 (5 bases). Trimming shortened V by 8 bases and J by 7 bases, and 21 bases separated the two germline ends. Germline lookup yields CDR1 MDHEN and CDR2 SYDVKM. The CDR3 sequence is 14 residues long.

This clonotype has only one observation. The junction differs from germline at one of its ends, possibly a read error. The chain combines TRBV12-3 or TRBV12-4 with TRBJ2-1, with TRBD2 matching over 16 bases. The CDR3 sequence is 18 residues long. The CDR3 region is CASSSGLAGGNSYNEQFF. CDR3 sequence (DNA): TGTGCCAGCAGCTCGGGACTAGCGGGGGGGAACTCCTACAATGAACAGTTCTTC.

The chain has TRBV11-3 and TRBJ2-3, with D perhaps assigned TRBD1 or TRBD2 (7 bases each). The ends were cut back, 6 bases at V and 15 bases at J, with 22 bases in the middle. Germline CDR1 is SGHNT and CDR2 is YENEEA. The CDR3 has 13 amino acids. CDR3 in DNA: TGTGCCAGCAGATGGGACAGCGGGGATACACAATATTTT. This codes for CASRWDSGDTQYF. Using reference TRBV11-3 and TRBJ2-3 for the parts outside the CDR3, the full variable domain is EAGVVQSPRYKIIEKKQPVAFWCNPISGHNTLYWYLQNLGQGPELLIRYENEEAVDDSQLPKDRFSAERLKGVDSTLKIQPAELGDSAVYLCASRWDSGDTQYFGPGTRLTVL.

The rearrangement uses TRBV6-2 or TRBV6-3 and TRBJ1-2, with D possibly matching TRBD1 (6 bases). Trimming removed 6 bases at V and 5 bases at J, with 10 bases between. This CDR3 has 12 residues. From germline, CDR1 is MNHEY and CDR2 SVGEGT. The CDR3 DNA follows: TGTGCCAGCAGCGGACAGAGGTATGGCTACACCTTC. It is translated as CASSGQRYGYTF.

The V gene is TRBV4-1, the J gene TRBJ2-3; D is undetermined. CDR3 length: 12 amino acids. CDR1 is MGHRA and CDR2 is YSYEKL in the germline V gene. Trimming cost V 0 bases and J 8 bases, with 6 bases left between them. The CDR3: CASSQDVGTQYF. CDR3 DNA: TGCGCCAGCAGCCAAGATGTTGGTACGCAGTATTTT.

As concerns this clonotype: Relative to the germline gene, one junction end is altered; a read error may explain this. This chain joins TRBV6-5 and TRBJ2-5; tentatively, D is TRBD1 or TRBD2 (5 bases each). The CDR3 runs to 14 residues. CDR1 is MNHEY, CDR2 SVGAGI, per germline. CDR3 DNA: TGTACCAGCAATGCCCAGGGAGAGGAAGTGACCCAGTACTTC. This sequence encodes CTSNAQGEEVTQYF.

On this clonotype itself: Compared with germline, one end of the junction differs, possibly owing to a read error. This chain links TRBV6-2 or TRBV6-3 with TRBJ2-2, with TRBD2 as a possible D gene (5 bases). There are 17 residues in the CDR3. Germline V gene sequence: CDR1 MNHEY, CDR2 SVGEGT. As DNA, the CDR3 is TGTGCCATCAGTTACGCCCAACAGAGGGCCAATACCGGGGAGCTGTTTTTT. This codes for CAISYAQQRANTGELFF.

This clonotype is a singleton in its sample. The rearrangement links TRBV11-2 to TRBJ2-4; 9 bases align to TRBD2. The length of the CDR3 is 17 residues. The V segment lost 4 bases and the J segment 0 bases; nucleotides outside the gene matches: 7. Germline assignment: CDR1 SGHAT and CDR2 FQNNGV. The CDR3 loop reads CASSSDSSGIAKNIQYF. The CDR3 DNA sequence: TGTGCCAGCAGCTCGGATTCTAGCGGGATAGCCAAAAACATTCAGTACTTC.

The V and J genes are TRBV7-2 and TRBJ2-7; 13 bases agree with TRBD2. In germline, CDR1 is SGHTA, CDR2 FQGNSA. The J segment lost 0 bases and the V segment lost 4 bases, leaving 9 bases of the junction unmatched. This CDR3 comprises 18 residues. DNA of the CDR3: TGTGCCAGCAGCTCGAAAGCGACTAGCGGGGGGAGCTCCTACGAGCAGTACTTC. The encoded protein is CASSSKATSGGSSYEQYF. Full variable domain (outside the CDR3, taken from reference TRBV7-2 and TRBJ2-7): GAGVSQSPSNKVTEKGKDVELRCDPISGHTALYWYRQSLGQGLEFLIYFQGNSAPDKSGLPSDRFSAERTGGSVSTLTIQRTQQEDSAVYLCASSSKATSGGSSYEQYFGPGTRLTVT.

Concerning this clonotype: One end of the junction does not line up with germline, which may come from a read error. The chain combines TRBV6-2 or TRBV6-3 with TRBJ2-1; D gene unclear. Germline V gives CDR1 MNHEY, CDR2 SVGEGT. CDR3 length: 14 amino acids. CDR3 in amino acids: CASSRQSYYNEQSF. The CDR3 region has the DNA TGTGCCAGCAGCCGCCAAAGCTACTACAATGAGCAGTCCTTC.

This clonotype has a single count. One end of the junction is discordant with germline, which a read error may explain. The chain carries TRBV12-3 or TRBV12-4 and TRBJ2-7; TRBD2 aligns across 10 bases. The CDR3 covers 14 residues. The CDR3 spells CASSLGLAAYQEYF. CDR3 coding DNA: TGTGCCAGCAGTCTCGGACTAGCGGCCTACCAGGAGTATTTC.

As regards this clonotype: The CDR3 ends on some other residue instead of the conserved phenylalanine or tryptophan, so this is likely a read error. V gene TRBV4-3 combines with J gene TRBJ2-7; D may be TRBD1 (6 bases). The CDR3 length is 15 residues. Germline values: CDR1 LGHNA, CDR2 YSLEER. The CDR3 loop is CASSFAGEFPYEQYI. Here the CDR3 DNA reads TGCGCCAGCAGCTTTGCAGGGGAATTCCCCTACGAACAGTACATC.

As concerns this clonotype: An end of the junction differs from the germline gene, which may be a read error. This chain links TRBV29-1 with TRBJ2-7; 11 bases are a match to TRBD2. The CDR3 spans 14 residues. Germline CDR1 SQVTM, CDR2 ANQGSEA. The DNA for the CDR3 is TGTAGCCTTGACCGGCTAGCGGGAGGAGGTGAGCAGTACTTC. Translation gives CSLDRLAGGGEQYF.

Regarding this clonotype: A read error may account for a junction end that differs from germline. This chain joins TRBV29-1 and TRBJ1-5; D gene uncertain. CDR1 and CDR2 from the germline V gene are SQVTM and ANQGSEA. The CDR3 totals 12 residues. This CDR3 is CSVADIHQPQLF. CDR3 bases: TGCAGCGTCGCCGATATTCATCAGCCCCAGCTTTTT.

In its sample, this clonotype was seen many times. The chain couples TRBV12-3 or TRBV12-4 to TRBJ1-2; 7 nucleotides line up with TRBD1. Germline trimming cut 5 bases from V and 0 bases from J; bases unmatched to any gene: 9. The CDR3 spans 16 residues. The CDR3 reads CASSISGTAANYGYTF. The DNA of the CDR3 is TGTGCCAGCAGTATTTCCGGGACAGCAGCTAACTATGGCTACACCTTC.

A note on this clonotype: The missing conserved phenylalanine or tryptophan at the end of this CDR3 makes a read error likely. The V gene is TRBV5-6, the J gene TRBJ1-1; no clear D. Looked up from germline, CDR1 is SGHDT and CDR2 is YYEEEE. V lost 4 bases to trimming and J lost 4 bases, with 17 bases between them. The CDR3 consists of 15 residues. The CDR3: CASSVGLGLITEAFL. CDR3 nucleotide sequence: TGTGCCAGCAGCGTCGGACTCGGACTAATCACTGAAGCTTTCTTG.

This clonotype was observed once. Just one base apart from a much larger clone, this may be a read error. The rearrangement links TRBV7-8 to TRBJ2-1; unclear D gene. Germline V CDR1 and CDR2: SGHVS, FQNEAQ. This CDR3 region has 12 residues. CDR3 bases: TGTGCCAGCATCTTAGGTCCCGGGGAGCAGTTCTTC. This codes for CASILGPGEQFF.

With respect to this clonotype: This may arise from a read error, as a much more abundant clone is one base away. The chain links TRBV24-1 to TRBJ1-2, with 7 nucleotides matching TRBD1. The CDR3 runs to 17 residues. Germline V gene data show CDR1 as KGHDR and CDR2 as SFDVKD. CDR3 sequence (DNA): TGTACCACCAGTGAAGGGGGCGCGTCGGGTCTTAACTATGGCTACACCTTC. It specifies CTTSEGGASGLNYGYTF.

On this clonotype itself: It is likely a read error, because the conserved phenylalanine at the end of the CDR3 is missing. The CDR3 spells CASRGQVQAFY. CDR3 DNA sequence: TGTGCCAGTAGGGGACAGGTCCAAGCTTTCTAT. The chain is built from TRBV6-2 or TRBV6-3 and TRBJ1-1; TRBD1 matches 8 bases. Trimming cost V 9 bases and J 9 bases; bases outside gene matches: 6. The V gene's germline CDR1 is MNHEY and CDR2 SVGEGT. The CDR3 extends over 11 amino acids.

This clonotype was seen many times. The V call is TRBV29-1, the J call TRBJ2-7; unclear D gene. The CDR3 is 12 amino acids. Trimming took off 1 base at V and 2 bases at J, with 6 bases between the two ends. The V gene's germline CDR1 is SQVTM and CDR2 ANQGSEA. CDR3 DNA: TGCAGCGTTGAAGGCGGTACCTACGAGCAGTACTTC. Its translation is CSVEGGTYEQYF.